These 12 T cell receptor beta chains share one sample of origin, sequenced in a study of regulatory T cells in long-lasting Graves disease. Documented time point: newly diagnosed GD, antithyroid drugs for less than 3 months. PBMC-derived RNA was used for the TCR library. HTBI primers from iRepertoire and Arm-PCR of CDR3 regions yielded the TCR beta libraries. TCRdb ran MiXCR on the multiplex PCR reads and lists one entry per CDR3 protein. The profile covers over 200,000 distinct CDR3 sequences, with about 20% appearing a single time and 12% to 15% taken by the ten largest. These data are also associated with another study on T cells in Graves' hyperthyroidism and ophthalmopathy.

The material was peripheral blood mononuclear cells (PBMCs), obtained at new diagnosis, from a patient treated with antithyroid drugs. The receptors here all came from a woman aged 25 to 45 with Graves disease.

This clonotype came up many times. In nucleotides, the CDR3 is TGTGCCAGCAGCTTAGGGACAGGCTATGGCTACACCTTC. Residues: CASSLGTGYGYTF. The rearrangement uses TRBV7-2 and TRBJ1-2, with 7 nucleotides matching TRBD1. J gave up 4 bases and V 1 base, and 0 bases lay outside the gene matches. CDR1 SGHTA and CDR2 FQGNSA come from the germline V gene. The length of the CDR3 is 13 residues.

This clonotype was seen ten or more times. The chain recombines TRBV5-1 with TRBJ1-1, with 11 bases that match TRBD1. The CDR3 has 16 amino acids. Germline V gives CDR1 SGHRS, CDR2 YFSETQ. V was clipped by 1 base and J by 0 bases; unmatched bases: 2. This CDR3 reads CASSLPGQGVNTEAFF. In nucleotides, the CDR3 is TGCGCCAGCAGCTTGCCGGGACAGGGGGTGAACACTGAAGCTTTCTTT.

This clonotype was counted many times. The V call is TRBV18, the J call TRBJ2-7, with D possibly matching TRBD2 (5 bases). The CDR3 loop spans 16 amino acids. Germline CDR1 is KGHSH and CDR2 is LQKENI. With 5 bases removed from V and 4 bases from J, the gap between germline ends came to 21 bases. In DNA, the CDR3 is TGTGCCAGCTCAGAGATACGGGATTTTGAAGGGTACGAGCAGTACTTC. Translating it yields CASSEIRDFEGYEQYF.

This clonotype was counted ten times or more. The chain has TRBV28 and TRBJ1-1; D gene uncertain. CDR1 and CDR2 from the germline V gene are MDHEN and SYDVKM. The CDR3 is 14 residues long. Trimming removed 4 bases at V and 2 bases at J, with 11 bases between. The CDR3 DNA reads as TGTGCCAGCAGTTCCGGAGGGCTAAACACTGAAGCTTTCTTT. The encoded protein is CASSSGGLNTEAFF.

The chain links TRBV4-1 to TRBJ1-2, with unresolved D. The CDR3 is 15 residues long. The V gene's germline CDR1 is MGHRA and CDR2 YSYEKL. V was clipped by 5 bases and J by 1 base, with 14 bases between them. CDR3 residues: CASSLPRSGNYGYTF. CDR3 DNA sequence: TGCGCCAGCAGCTTGCCCCGGAGTGGTAACTATGGCTACACCTTC.

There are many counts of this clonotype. The CDR3 region is CASSVAPDSSNYGYTF. In DNA, the CDR3 is TGTGCCAGCAGCGTAGCCCCGGACAGCTCTAACTATGGCTACACCTTC. The V call is TRBV9, the J call TRBJ1-2; perhaps TRBD1 as D (6 bases). Per the germline V gene, CDR1 is SGDLS and CDR2 is YYNGEE. The CDR3 contains 16 residues. The V gene lost 0 bases and the J gene lost 0 bases, with 12 bases spanning the gap.

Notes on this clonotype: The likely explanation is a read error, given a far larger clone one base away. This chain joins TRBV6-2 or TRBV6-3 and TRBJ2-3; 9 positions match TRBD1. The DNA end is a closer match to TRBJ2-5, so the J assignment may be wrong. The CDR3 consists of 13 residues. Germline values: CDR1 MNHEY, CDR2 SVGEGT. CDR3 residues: CACSSDRGETQYF. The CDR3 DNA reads TGTGCCTGCAGTTCGGACAGGGGAGAGACCCAGTACTTC.

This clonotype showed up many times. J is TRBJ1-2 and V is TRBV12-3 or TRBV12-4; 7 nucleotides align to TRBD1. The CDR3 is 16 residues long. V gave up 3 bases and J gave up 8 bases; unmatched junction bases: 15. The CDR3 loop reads CASSLSSTGRLKGYTF. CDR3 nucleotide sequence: TGTGCCAGCAGTTTGTCTTCGACAGGGAGGCTTAAAGGCTACACCTTC.

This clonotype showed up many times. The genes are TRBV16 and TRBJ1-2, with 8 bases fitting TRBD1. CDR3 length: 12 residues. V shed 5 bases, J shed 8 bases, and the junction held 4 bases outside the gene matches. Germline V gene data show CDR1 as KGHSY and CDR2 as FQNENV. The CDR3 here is CASSWTGRGYTF. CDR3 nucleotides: TGTGCCAGCAGCTGGACAGGGAGAGGCTACACCTTC.

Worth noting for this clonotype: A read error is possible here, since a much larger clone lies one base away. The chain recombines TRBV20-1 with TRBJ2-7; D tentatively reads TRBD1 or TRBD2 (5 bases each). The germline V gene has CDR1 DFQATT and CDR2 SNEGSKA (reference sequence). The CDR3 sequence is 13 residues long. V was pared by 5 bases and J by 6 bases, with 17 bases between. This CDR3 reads CSAQRDHSGEQYF. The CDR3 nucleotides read TGCAGTGCTCAACGGGACCATTCGGGCGAGCAGTACTTC.

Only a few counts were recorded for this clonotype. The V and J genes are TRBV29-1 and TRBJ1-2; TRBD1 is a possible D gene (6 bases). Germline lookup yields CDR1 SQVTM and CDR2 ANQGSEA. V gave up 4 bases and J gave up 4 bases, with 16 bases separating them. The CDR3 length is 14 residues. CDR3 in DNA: TGCAGCGTTGGCTCGGGGGCGCTGGGCTATGGCTACACCTTC. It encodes CSVGSGALGYGYTF.

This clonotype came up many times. The CDR3 loop reads CASLRVDTDTQYF. CDR3 DNA: TGTGCCAGCCTCAGGGTCGACACAGATACGCAGTATTTT. V usage is TRBV28 and J usage is TRBJ2-3; possibly TRBD1 for D (5 bases). This CDR3 has 13 amino acids. Germline CDR1 MDHEN, CDR2 SYDVKM. Trimming left V 8 bases short and J 2 bases short, with 11 bases between.